These 22 T cell receptor beta chains originate from one sample sequenced in a study of blood T cells in healthy people across ages. A second about 6 to 12 cycle PCR used barcoded and J-beta primers. TCRdb itself ran the 5' RACE reads through MiXCR, one entry per CDR3 protein. The table includes around 800,000 distinct CDR3 sequences, roughly 50% detected once. The sample was blood. These receptor sequences come from a man at least 80 years old in good health.

The rearrangement uses TRBV12-3 or TRBV12-4 and TRBJ2-1; D may be TRBD2 (7 bases). V was clipped by 2 bases and J by 5 bases, with 13 bases between them. The CDR3 sequence is 15 residues long. The CDR3 region is CASSLRGGQDNEQFF. CDR3 bases: TGTGCCAGCAGTTTAAGGGGGGGCCAGGACAATGAGCAGTTCTTC.

This clonotype was detected many times. V gene TRBV5-5 combines with J gene TRBJ2-7; D assignment may be TRBD1 or TRBD2 (5 bases each). With 4 bases removed from V and 5 bases from J, the gap between germline ends came to 16 bases. The CDR3 runs 14 residues. The germline gives CDR1 SGHKS, CDR2 YYEKEE (reference sequence). CDR3 nucleotide sequence: TGTGCCAGCAGCATGGCCCCACGGGGCCACGAGCAGTACTTC. The encoded protein is CASSMAPRGHEQYF.

V gene TRBV3-1 combines with J gene TRBJ2-5; 7 bases are shared with TRBD2. The CDR3 extends over 13 amino acids. Germline-derived CDR1 and CDR2 are LGHDT and YNNKEL (reference sequence). V shed 5 bases and J 11 bases; nucleotides not matched to a gene: 11. Written as DNA, the CDR3 is TGTGCCAGCAGCGCGGGGGTTTTTGGTGAGCAGTACTTC. Protein: CASSAGVFGEQYF.

The chain is built from TRBV3-1 and TRBJ2-7; TRBD2 agrees at 8 bases. In germline, CDR1 is LGHDT, CDR2 YNNKEL (reference sequence). The CDR3 runs 14 residues. J lost 5 bases, V lost 5 bases, and 8 bases had no gene match. CDR3 protein: CASSSSGLANEQYF. Here the CDR3 DNA reads TGTGCCAGCAGCTCTTCTGGACTAGCCAACGAGCAGTACTTC.

CDR3 amino acids: CASSSEGTGRIQYF. The DNA for the CDR3 is TGTGCCAGCAGCAGCGAAGGGACCGGAAGAATTCAGTACTTC. This chain links TRBV7-9 with TRBJ2-4; D could derive from TRBD1 or TRBD2 (5 bases each). The CDR3 runs to 14 residues. The germline gives CDR1 SEHNR, CDR2 FQNEAQ (reference sequence). Trimming stripped 5 bases from V and 10 bases from J, with 18 bases between.

The V and J genes are TRBV29-1 and TRBJ1-5; D is possibly TRBD1 (6 bases). Trimming stripped 7 bases from V and 6 bases from J, with 16 bases between. Germline V gene lookup returns CDR1 SQVTM and CDR2 ANQGSEA. This CDR3 is 13 amino acids long. The DNA of the CDR3 is TGCAGCGCCAGGGGAAATGTTGGTCAGCCCCAGCATTTT. This encodes CSARGNVGQPQHF.

J is TRBJ2-7 and V is TRBV5-1; D is possibly TRBD1 or TRBD2 (5 bases each). Germline values: CDR1 SGHRS, CDR2 YFSETQ. V lost 0 bases and J lost 7, with 14 bases in between. The length of the CDR3 is 14 residues. CDR3: CASSLAAGTREQYF. The CDR3 DNA is TGCGCCAGCAGCTTGGCCGCAGGGACGCGAGAGCAGTACTTC.

The genes are TRBV2 and TRBJ2-4, with 7 bases matching TRBD2. Matching the DNA end better, TRBJ2-7 makes the J call doubtful. From germline, CDR1 is SNHLY and CDR2 FYNNEI. This CDR3 region has 18 residues. DNA of the CDR3: TGTGCCAGCAGTGAAGTAGTGATGGGCGGGAGTTGGTTCTACGAGCAGTACTTC. Its protein is CASSEVVMGGSWFYEQYF.

This clonotype was observed at least ten times. V and J are TRBV10-3 and TRBJ2-3; 9 nucleotides match TRBD1. V gave up 6 bases and J gave up 0 bases; unmatched junction bases: 7. This CDR3 has 16 amino acids. The germline V gene encodes CDR1 ENHRY and CDR2 SYGVKD. CDR3 sequence: CAIRGPGQGSTDTQYF. CDR3 sequence (DNA): TGTGCCATCAGAGGACCGGGACAGGGAAGCACAGATACGCAGTATTTT.

This rearrangement joins TRBV10-3 to TRBJ1-2, with a possible D match to TRBD1 (6 bases). V was trimmed by 3 bases and J by 8 bases, leaving 16 bases between them. From germline, CDR1 is ENHRY and CDR2 SYGVKD. The CDR3 has 14 residues. In DNA, the CDR3 is TGTGCCATCAGTGACCTAGGGACGGGGGGCGGCTACACCTTC. Translating it yields CAISDLGTGGGYTF.

This clonotype was detected only a few times. V usage is TRBV27 and J usage is TRBJ2-1; D is unresolved. Germline loops: CDR1 MNHEY, CDR2 SMNVEV (reference sequence). Deletions cut 6 bases from V and 7 bases from J, with 7 bases between. The CDR3 is 11 amino acids. The CDR3 coding sequence is TGTGCCAGCAGAATTGCAAATGAGCAGTTCTTC. Its protein is CASRIANEQFF.

The chain is built from TRBV3-1 and TRBJ1-2; unclear D gene. V gave up 4 bases and J gave up 2 bases, with 8 bases separating them. The germline gives CDR1 LGHDT, CDR2 YNNKEL (reference sequence). The CDR3 spans 13 residues. The CDR3 here is CASSRQSNYGYTF. CDR3 sequence (DNA): TGTGCCAGCAGCCGGCAATCAAACTATGGCTACACCTTC.

This clonotype was picked up a small number of times. The chain joins TRBV20-1 to TRBJ1-6, with D unclear. The CDR3 is 13 amino acids. Germline V CDR1 and CDR2: DFQATT, SNEGSKA (reference sequence). Trimming stripped 5 bases from V and 10 bases from J, with 15 bases between. CDR3 region: CSAPAGLESPLHF. CDR3 in DNA: TGCAGTGCTCCAGCTGGGCTCGAGTCACCCCTCCACTTT.

The CDR3 DNA sequence: TGTGCCAGCAGTACCCCAGGGGGAGCTTACAGATACGCGTATTTT. It codes for CASSTPGGAYRYAYF. The chain combines TRBV11-2 with TRBJ2-3; TRBD1 agrees at 7 bases. Losses at the gene ends were 6 bases for V and 14 bases for J; bases not matched to a gene: 20. Looked up from germline, CDR1 is SGHAT and CDR2 is FQNNGV. CDR3 length: 15 residues.

In this sample, this clonotype turned up once. The genes are TRBV5-4 and TRBJ2-1; TRBD2 aligns across 8 bases. The germline V gene has CDR1 SGHNT and CDR2 YYREEE (reference sequence). Trimming at V came to 1 base and at J to 6 bases, leaving 9 bases not matched to a gene. The CDR3 is made up of 16 amino acids. The CDR3 sequence: CASSLRAGGSGNEQFF. In nucleotides, the CDR3 is TGTGCCAGCAGCTTGCGCGCGGGAGGCTCCGGCAATGAGCAGTTCTTC.

This clonotype was recorded at least ten times. This chain connects TRBV29-1 to TRBJ2-1; D could derive from TRBD1 or TRBD2 (6 bases each). In germline, CDR1 is SQVTM, CDR2 ANQGSEA. V lost 3 bases and J lost 6, with 12 bases in between. The CDR3 contains 13 residues. As DNA, the CDR3 is TGCAGCGTTGAGAGGGGGGCAGGCAATGAGCAGTTCTTC. This translates into CSVERGAGNEQFF.

V is TRBV2 and J is TRBJ2-2, with 8 bases aligning to TRBD1. V gave up 6 bases and J gave up 7 bases; unmatched junction bases: 7. CDR3 length equals 14 residues. CDR1 and CDR2 from the germline V gene are SNHLY and FYNNEI. CDR3 DNA: TGTGCCAGCAGACCGACAGGGGAGTACGGGGAGCTGTTTTTT. Amino acids: CASRPTGEYGELFF.

The chain employs TRBV24-1 and TRBJ2-5; D perhaps matches TRBD2 (6 bases). In germline, CDR1 is KGHDR, CDR2 SFDVKD. Trimming pared 0 bases from V and 11 bases from J, leaving 21 bases between. CDR3 length: 16 residues. The CDR3 reads CATSDLTSHSYNEQYF. Here the CDR3 DNA reads TGTGCCACCAGTGATTTGACTAGCCACTCCTACAATGAGCAGTACTTC.

The J gene is TRBJ2-1, the V gene TRBV10-3; weak D call: TRBD1 (5 bases). Germline CDR1 reads ENHRY; CDR2 reads SYGVKD. The CDR3 loop spans 15 amino acids. The V end was cut by 6 bases, the J end by 0 bases, with 12 bases between. The CDR3 sequence is CAIRQALDSYNEQFF. The CDR3 nucleotides are TGTGCCATCAGACAGGCTCTGGACTCCTACAATGAGCAGTTCTTC.

The chain combines TRBV15 with TRBJ2-7, with TRBD1 matching over 9 bases. This CDR3 has 15 amino acids. Losses at the gene ends were 1 base for V and 5 bases for J; bases not matched to a gene: 6. Looked up from germline, CDR1 is LNHNV and CDR2 is YYDKDF (reference sequence). DNA of the CDR3: TGTGCCACCAGCAGAGTCCGGACAGGGGATCACGAGCAGTACTTC. Translating it yields CATSRVRTGDHEQYF.

This clonotype showed up just a few times. This chain's CDR3 is CSVGTSGTYEQYF. The CDR3 DNA is TGCAGCGTGGGGACTAGCGGTACCTACGAGCAGTACTTC. The rearrangement links TRBV29-1 to TRBJ2-7; 11 bases are shared with TRBD2. The CDR3 has 13 residues. Germline CDR1 is SQVTM and CDR2 is ANQGSEA. V lost 6 bases and J lost 2; bases outside the gene matches: 3.

Only a few counts were recorded for this clonotype. The chain recombines TRBV6-5 with TRBJ2-1; tentative D call: TRBD2 (6 bases). Germline V gene data show CDR1 as MNHEY and CDR2 as SVGAGI. There are 16 residues in the CDR3. V was clipped by 4 bases and J by 7 bases, with 20 bases between them. The CDR3 DNA is TGTGCCAGCAGTTCCTTGACTAGGGCTGAGGGGAATGAGCAGTTCTTC. Its translation: CASSSLTRAEGNEQFF.